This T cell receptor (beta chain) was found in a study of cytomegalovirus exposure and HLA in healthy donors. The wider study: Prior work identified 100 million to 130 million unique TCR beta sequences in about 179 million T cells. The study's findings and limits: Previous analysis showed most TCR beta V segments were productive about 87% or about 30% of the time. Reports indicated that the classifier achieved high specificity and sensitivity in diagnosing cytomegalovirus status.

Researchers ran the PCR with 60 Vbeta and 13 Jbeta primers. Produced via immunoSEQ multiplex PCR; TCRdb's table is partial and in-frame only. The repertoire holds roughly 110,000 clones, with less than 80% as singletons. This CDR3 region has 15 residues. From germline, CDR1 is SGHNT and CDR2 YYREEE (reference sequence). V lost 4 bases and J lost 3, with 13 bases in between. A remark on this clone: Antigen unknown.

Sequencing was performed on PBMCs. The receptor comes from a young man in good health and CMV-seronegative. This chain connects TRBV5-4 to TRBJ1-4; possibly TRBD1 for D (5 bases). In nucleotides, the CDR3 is TGTGCCAGCAGCCGGAACAGGCAGGCTAATGAAAAACTGTTTTTT. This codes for CASSRNRQANEKLFF.